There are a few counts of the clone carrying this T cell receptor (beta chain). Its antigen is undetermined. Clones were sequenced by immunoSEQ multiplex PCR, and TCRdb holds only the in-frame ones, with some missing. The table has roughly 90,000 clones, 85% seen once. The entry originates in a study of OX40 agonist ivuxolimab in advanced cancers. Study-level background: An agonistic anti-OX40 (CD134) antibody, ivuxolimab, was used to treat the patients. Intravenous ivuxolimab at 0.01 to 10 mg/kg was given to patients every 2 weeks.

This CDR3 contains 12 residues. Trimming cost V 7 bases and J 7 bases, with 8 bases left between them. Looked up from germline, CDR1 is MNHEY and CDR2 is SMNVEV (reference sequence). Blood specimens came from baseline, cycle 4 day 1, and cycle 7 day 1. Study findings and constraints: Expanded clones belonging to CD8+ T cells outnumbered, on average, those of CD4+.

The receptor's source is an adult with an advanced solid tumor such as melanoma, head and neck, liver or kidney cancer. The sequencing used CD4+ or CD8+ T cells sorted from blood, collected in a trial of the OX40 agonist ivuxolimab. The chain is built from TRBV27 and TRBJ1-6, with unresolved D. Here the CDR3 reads CASTGVNSPLHF. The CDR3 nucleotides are TGTGCCAGCACGGGAGTAAATTCACCCCTCCACTTT.